The TCR beta chain described here comes from a study of CD8+ T cells in alopecia areata. Across the whole study: Patients in the treated group were given tofacitinib by mouth, 5 to 10 mg twice a day. General study findings and limits: Persistence during tofacitinib was seen for many expanded lesional clones in scalp and blood. Scalp specimens additionally yield sequences from normal skin's resident alphabeta T cells.

Note on this clone: Antigen specificity is unknown.

Specified treatment: oral pan-JAK inhibitor, 5-10 mg twice daily. Lesional scalp punch biopsies and peripheral blood came from alopecia areata patients. Following RNA extraction, reverse transcription yielded cDNA that acted as the sequencing template. Using immunoSEQ multiplex PCR, the repertoire was profiled, and TCRdb retains in-frame clones only, with some absent. The sample gives under 350,000 clones, nearly 60% of which show up once; roughly 1.8% is in the top ten. From germline, CDR1 is SGHNT and CDR2 YYREEE (reference sequence). The V segment lost 4 bases and the J segment 0 bases; nucleotides outside the gene matches: 6. The CDR3 is 15 residues long.

V usage is TRBV5-4 and J usage is TRBJ1-2; 7 bases are shared with TRBD1. This clonotype originated in a human donor with alopecia areata. The source was CD4+ T cells sorted from blood, collected at week 24, from a patient treated with tofacitinib. CDR3 sequence: CASSTSTGANYGYTF. For the CDR3, the DNA is TGTGCCAGCAGCACCTCCACAGGGGCTAACTATGGCTACACCTTC.